This TCR beta chain is drawn from a study of shared clonotypes between healthy human individuals. Repertoires were generated with immunoSEQ multiplex PCR, while TCRdb's copy carries only in-frame clones and drops some. Here the sample spans 2 million to 2.5 million clones, more than 80% being singletons. The CDR3 consists of 12 residues. CDR1 SGHDN and CDR2 FVKESK come from the germline V gene. Trimming cost V 4 bases and J 5 bases, with 8 bases left between them. The sequenced sample was naive CD4+ T cells from PBMCs. Subset defined: CD45RA+ positively selected. This receptor was obtained from a man aged 18 to 30 in good health. Some clones in this sample may be carry-over from other donors' samples. This chain connects TRBV14 to TRBJ2-5; D unclear. The CDR3 bases are TGTGCCAGCAGCCCGGTTGGGGAGACCCAGTACTTC. Translated, it gives CASSPVGETQYF.